This T cell receptor (beta chain) was documented in a study of blood T cell repertoires in COVID-19. Sequencing used immunoSEQ multiplex PCR; TCRdb keeps in-frame clones, though not all of them. Here the sample spans fewer than 130,000 clones, approximately 85% being singletons. From germline, CDR1 is MDHEN and CDR2 SYDVKM. Trimming removed 6 bases from V and 6 bases from J, with 24 bases in between. This CDR3 comprises 17 residues. The sample consisted of peripheral blood. This clonotype was sampled from a woman aged 60 to 75 with acute or convalescent COVID-19. V gene TRBV28 combines with J gene TRBJ2-1, with a weak D call TRBD2 (5 bases). Here the CDR3 DNA reads TGTGCCAGCAGCCCCCAACCGAAAAGGGTGGGAGTCAATGAGCAGTTCTTC. As protein: CASSPQPKRVGVNEQFF.